This T cell receptor beta chain was sequenced for a study of T cells in Graves' hyperthyroidism and ophthalmopathy. Study results and caveats: The blood repertoire included most of the expanded thyroid clonotypes above 0.001.

Germline V gene data show CDR1 as SGHTA and CDR2 as FQGNSA. CDR3 length equals 16 residues. Trimming shortened V by 0 bases and J by 0 bases, and 11 bases separated the two germline ends. There were TCR beta CDR3 regions amplified from RNA transcripts. With the HTBI primer set, the TCR CDR3 went through a first round of RT-PCR. TCRdb re-called the multiplex PCR reads through MiXCR, storing one row per CDR3 protein. Here the sample spans about 290,000 distinct CDR3 sequences, around 15% being singletons. This clonotype was seen repeatedly, ten times or more. The antigen is undetermined. Absent ophthalmopathy progression within 18 months defined stable Graves' hyperthyroidism. Exclusions: uncontrolled infection, other autoimmune disease, pregnancy, lactation. Source material for PBMCs was around 10 ml fresh peripheral blood.

This TCR was sampled from a woman aged 40 to 50 with Graves' hyperthyroidism. The sequencing sample was made of blood. The chain carries TRBV7-2 and TRBJ1-1, with a possible D match to TRBD1 (5 bases). The CDR3 DNA reads as TGTGCCAGCAGCTTAGCCTCCGGGGGGATGAACACTGAAGCTTTCTTT. It is translated as CASSLASGGMNTEAFF. The complete variable domain, with remaining parts taken from reference TRBV7-2 and TRBJ1-1, reads GAGVSQSPSNKVTEKGKDVELRCDPISGHTALYWYRQSLGQGLEFLIYFQGNSAPDKSGLPSDRFSAERTGGSVSTLTIQRTQQEDSAVYLCASSLASGGMNTEAFFGQGTRLTVV.